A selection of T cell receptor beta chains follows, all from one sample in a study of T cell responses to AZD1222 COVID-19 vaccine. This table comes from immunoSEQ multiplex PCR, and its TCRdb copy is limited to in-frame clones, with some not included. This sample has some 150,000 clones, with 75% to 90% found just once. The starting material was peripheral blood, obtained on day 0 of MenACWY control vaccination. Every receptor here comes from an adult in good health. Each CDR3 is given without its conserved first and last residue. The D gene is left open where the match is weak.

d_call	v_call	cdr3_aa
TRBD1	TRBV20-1	SASDLWGQGRDGYT
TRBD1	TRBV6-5	ASSYYTGVGYT
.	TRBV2	ASSVSRAQDGYT
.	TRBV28	ASSLGISGANVLT
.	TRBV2	ASSAGAGELF
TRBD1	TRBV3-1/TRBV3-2	ASSPRDSLGTEAF
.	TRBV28	ASSSTGDFGSPLH
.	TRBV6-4	ASSDSRESSTDTQY
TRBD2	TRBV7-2	ASSPRLAGARADTQY
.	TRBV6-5	ASSYSRGAGANVLT
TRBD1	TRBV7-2	ASSVGTGEVVGYGYT
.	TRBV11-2	ASNLGLGGSEKLF
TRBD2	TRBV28	ASSFQRGVTGELF
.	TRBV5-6	ASRLNRAGELF
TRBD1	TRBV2	ASAAGTGGRTNEKLF
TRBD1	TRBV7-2	ASRRQGTNEKLF
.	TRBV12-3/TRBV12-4	ASSLILSDEQY
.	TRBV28	ASSSTGRMAF
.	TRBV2	ASSSEGFYGYT
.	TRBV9	ASSVGLRMTEAREF
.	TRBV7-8	ASSRDGLYGYT
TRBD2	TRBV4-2	ASSQAQRVERGGLNTQY
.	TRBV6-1	ASSDVGTPQH
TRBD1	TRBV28	ASSLGPRDSRWQPQH
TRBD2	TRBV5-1	ASSPELAGGPTDTQY
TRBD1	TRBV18	ASSLGQTSSNQPQH
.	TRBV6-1	ASSEETGNPSGNTIY
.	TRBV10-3	AISGRILRVGRGTEAF
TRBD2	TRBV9	ASSSHPPAGGDNEQF
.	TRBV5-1	ASSFGGNYGYT
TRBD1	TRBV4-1	ASSRFTGVFGEKLF